The clone carrying this T cell receptor beta chain was picked up one time. Its target is unknown. Each patient relapsed following autologous stem cell transplantation, and prior brentuximab vedotin exposure differed. Best outcomes ranged across complete response, partial response and progressive disease. These data are taken from a study of PD-1 blockade in classical Hodgkin lymphoma. Whole-study results and caveats: It was CD4+ TCR diversity, not CD8+, that rose significantly by C4D1. Partial responders and progressors had significantly lower baseline TCR diversity. Relative to healthy donors, newly diagnosed patients reportedly had lower baseline TCR diversity, which was reported as lower still in relapsed/refractory patients.

This CDR3 has 15 residues. Germline values: CDR1 SGHTA, CDR2 FQGNSA. The V end lost 5 bases, the J end lost 5 bases, and 18 bases lay between the germline ends. Using immunoSEQ multiplex PCR, the repertoire was profiled, and TCRdb retains in-frame clones only, with some absent. The sample includes 35,000 to 50,000 clones, about 70% of them seen just once. This sequence joins TRBV7-2 and TRBJ1-1; D call uncertain. The receptor was isolated from a human donor with classical Hodgkin lymphoma. This material consisted of peripheral blood mononuclear cells (PBMCs), taken at baseline. The CDR3 DNA follows: TGTGCCAGCAGCACGTGGACTGGAGGGAGAACTGAAGCTTTCTTT. Encoded protein: CASSTWTGGRTEAFF.